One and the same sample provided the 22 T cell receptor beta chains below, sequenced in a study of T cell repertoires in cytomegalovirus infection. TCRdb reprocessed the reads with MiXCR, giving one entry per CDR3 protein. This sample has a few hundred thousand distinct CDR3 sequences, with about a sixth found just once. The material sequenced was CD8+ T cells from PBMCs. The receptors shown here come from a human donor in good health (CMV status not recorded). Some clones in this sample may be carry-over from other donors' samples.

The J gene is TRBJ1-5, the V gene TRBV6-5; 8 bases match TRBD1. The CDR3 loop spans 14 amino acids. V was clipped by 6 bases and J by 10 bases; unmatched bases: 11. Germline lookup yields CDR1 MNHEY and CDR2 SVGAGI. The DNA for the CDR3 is TGTGCCAGCAGCGCCGGGACAGGACCTTCCCCCCAGCATTTT. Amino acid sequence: CASSAGTGPSPQHF.

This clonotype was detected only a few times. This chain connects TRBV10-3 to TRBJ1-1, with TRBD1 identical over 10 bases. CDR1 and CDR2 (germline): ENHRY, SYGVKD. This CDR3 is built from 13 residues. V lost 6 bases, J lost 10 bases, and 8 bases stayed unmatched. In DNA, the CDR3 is TGTGCCATCAGCGGGACAGGGGTAGAAGGAGCTTTCTTT. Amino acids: CAISGTGVEGAFF.

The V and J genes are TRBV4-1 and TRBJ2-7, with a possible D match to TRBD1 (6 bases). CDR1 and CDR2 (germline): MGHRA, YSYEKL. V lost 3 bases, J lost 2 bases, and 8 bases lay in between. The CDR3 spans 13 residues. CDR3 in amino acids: CASSQDSTYEQYF. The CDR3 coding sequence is TGCGCCAGCAGCCAGGACAGTACCTACGAGCAGTACTTC.

CDR3 in amino acids: CATTQDYTDTQYF. The CDR3 DNA sequence: TGTGCCACTACTCAGGACTACACAGATACGCAGTATTTT. V gene TRBV2 combines with J gene TRBJ2-3, with D possibly being TRBD2 (6 bases). Germline values: CDR1 SNHLY, CDR2 FYNNEI. V was cut by 10 bases and J by 2 bases, with 13 bases left in between. This CDR3 has 13 amino acids.

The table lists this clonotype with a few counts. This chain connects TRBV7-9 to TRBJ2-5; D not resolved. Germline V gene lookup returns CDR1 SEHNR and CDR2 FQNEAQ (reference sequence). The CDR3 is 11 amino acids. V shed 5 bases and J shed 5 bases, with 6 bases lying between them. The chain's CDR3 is CASSPAETQYF. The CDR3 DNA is TGTGCCAGCAGCCCCGCGGAGACCCAGTACTTC.

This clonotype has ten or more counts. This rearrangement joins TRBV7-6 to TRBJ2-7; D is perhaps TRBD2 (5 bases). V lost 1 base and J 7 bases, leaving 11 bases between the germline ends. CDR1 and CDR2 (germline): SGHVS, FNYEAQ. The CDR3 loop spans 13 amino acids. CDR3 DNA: TGTGCCAGCAGCTTAGGAGAGGAGGAAGAGCAGTACTTC. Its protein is CASSLGEEEEQYF.

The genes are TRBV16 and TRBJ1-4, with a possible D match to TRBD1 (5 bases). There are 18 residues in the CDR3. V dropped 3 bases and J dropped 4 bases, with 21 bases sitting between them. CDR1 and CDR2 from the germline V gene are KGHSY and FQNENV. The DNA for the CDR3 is TGTGCCAGCAGCCATCTTGGGACCCGAGGGGCCAGTAATGAAAAACTGTTTTTT. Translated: CASSHLGTRGASNEKLFF.

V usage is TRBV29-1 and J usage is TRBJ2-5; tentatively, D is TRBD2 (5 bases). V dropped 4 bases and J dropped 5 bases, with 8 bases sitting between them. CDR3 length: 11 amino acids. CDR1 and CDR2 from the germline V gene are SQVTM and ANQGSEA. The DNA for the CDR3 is TGCAGCGTTGTTGGGGAGGAGACCCAGTACTTC. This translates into CSVVGEETQYF.

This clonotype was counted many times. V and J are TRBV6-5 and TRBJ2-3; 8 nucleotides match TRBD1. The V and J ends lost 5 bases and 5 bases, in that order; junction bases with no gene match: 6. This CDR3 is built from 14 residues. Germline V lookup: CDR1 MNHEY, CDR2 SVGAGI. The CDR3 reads CASSLQGAGDTQYF. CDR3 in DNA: TGTGCCAGCAGTCTCCAGGGGGCTGGAGATACGCAGTATTTT.

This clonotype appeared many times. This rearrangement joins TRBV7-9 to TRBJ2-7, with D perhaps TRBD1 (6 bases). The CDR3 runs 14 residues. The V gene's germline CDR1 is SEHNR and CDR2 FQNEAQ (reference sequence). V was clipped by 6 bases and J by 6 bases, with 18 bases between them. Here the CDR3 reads CASSPQGMRAEQYF. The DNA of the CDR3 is TGTGCCAGCAGTCCTCAGGGGATGCGGGCCGAGCAGTACTTC.

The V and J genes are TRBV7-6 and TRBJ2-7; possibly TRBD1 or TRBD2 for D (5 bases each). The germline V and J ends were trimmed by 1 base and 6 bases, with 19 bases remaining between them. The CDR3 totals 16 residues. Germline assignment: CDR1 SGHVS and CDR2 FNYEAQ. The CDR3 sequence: CASSLVPLFWGTEQYF. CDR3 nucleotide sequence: TGTGCCAGCAGCTTAGTCCCCCTTTTTTGGGGGACCGAGCAGTACTTC.

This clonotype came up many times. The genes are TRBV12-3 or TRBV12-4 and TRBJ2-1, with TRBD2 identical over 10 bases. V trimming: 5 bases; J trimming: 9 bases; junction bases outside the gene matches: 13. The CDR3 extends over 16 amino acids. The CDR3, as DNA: TGTGCCAGCAGTCTTAAAGCGGGGGGGCCGCTCGGTGAGCAGTTCTTC. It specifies CASSLKAGGPLGEQFF.

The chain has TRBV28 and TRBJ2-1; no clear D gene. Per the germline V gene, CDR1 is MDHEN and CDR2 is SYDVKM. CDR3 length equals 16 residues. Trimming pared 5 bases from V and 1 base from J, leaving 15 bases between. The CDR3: CASSPGDGLSYNEQFF. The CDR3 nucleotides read TGTGCCAGCAGTCCAGGAGACGGTTTGTCCTACAATGAGCAGTTCTTC.

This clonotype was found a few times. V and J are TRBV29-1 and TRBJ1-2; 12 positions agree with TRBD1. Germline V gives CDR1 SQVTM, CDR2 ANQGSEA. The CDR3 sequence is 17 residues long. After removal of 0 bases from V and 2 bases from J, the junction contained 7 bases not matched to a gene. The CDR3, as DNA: TGCAGCGTTGAAGAGCGGGACAGGGGGCCCTTGAACTATGGCTACACCTTC. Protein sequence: CSVEERDRGPLNYGYTF.

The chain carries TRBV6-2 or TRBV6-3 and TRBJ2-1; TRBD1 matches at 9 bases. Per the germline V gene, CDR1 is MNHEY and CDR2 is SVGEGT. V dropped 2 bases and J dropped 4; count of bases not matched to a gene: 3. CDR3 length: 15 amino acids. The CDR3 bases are TGTGCCAGCAGTTACACAGGGGGCGGATACAATGAGCAGTTCTTC. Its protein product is CASSYTGGGYNEQFF.

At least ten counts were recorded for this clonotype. CDR3 nucleotide sequence: TGTGCCAGCAGCTTAGCTTTATCTGGGGCCAACGTCCTGACTTTC. Translated: CASSLALSGANVLTF. The chain couples TRBV7-2 to TRBJ2-6; D unresolved. Germline CDR1 and CDR2: SGHTA and FQGNSA. This CDR3 has 15 residues. The V gene lost 0 bases and the J gene lost 1 base, with 4 bases spanning the gap.

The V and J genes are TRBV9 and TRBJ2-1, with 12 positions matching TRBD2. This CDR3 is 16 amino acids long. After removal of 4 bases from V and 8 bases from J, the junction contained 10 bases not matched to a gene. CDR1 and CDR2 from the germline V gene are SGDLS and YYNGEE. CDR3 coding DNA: TGTGCCAGCAGCCCCGGGTTCCTAGCGGGGGGGGATGAGCAGTTCTTC. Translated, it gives CASSPGFLAGGDEQFF.

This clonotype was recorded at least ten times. Written as DNA, the CDR3 is TGTGCCAGCAGTTACTCTGGCAGTTGGAGAGAAAAACTGTTTTTT. As protein: CASSYSGSWREKLFF. The V gene is TRBV6-5, the J gene TRBJ1-4; the D is unclear. This CDR3 comprises 15 residues. CDR1 and CDR2 (germline): MNHEY, SVGAGI. Trimming cost V 0 bases and J 8 bases, with 13 bases left between them.

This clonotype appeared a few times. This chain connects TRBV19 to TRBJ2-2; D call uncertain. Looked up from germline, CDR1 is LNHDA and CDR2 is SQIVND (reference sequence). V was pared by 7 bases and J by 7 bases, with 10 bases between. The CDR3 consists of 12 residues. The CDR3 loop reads CASTPLGGELFF. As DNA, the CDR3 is TGTGCCAGTACCCCCCTGGGCGGGGAGCTGTTTTTT.

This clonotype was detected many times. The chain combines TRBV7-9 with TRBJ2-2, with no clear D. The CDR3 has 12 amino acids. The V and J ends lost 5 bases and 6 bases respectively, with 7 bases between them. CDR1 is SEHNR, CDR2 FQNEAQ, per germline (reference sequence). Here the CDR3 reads CASSPFAGELFF. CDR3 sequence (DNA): TGTGCCAGCAGCCCGTTCGCCGGGGAGCTGTTTTTT.

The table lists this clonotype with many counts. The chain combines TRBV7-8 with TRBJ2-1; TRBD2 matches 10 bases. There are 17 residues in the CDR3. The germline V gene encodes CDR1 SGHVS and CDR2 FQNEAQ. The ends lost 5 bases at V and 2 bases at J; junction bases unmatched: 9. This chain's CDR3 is CASSPISAGGTYNEQFF. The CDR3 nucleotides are TGTGCCAGCAGCCCTATCTCAGCGGGGGGGACCTACAATGAGCAGTTCTTC.

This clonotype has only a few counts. Written as DNA, the CDR3 is TGCAGCGTTGAAGATTATAGAAGTGGAAACACCATATATTTT. Protein: CSVEDYRSGNTIYF. This sequence joins TRBV29-1 and TRBJ1-3, with no clear D. Germline CDR1 and CDR2: SQVTM and ANQGSEA. The V end was cut by 0 bases, the J end by 3 bases, with 9 bases between. The CDR3 runs 14 residues.